Following are 32 T cell receptor beta chains from one sample sequenced in a study of high-grade serous ovarian cancer treatment subgroups. Some clones are missing from TCRdb's copy, which holds only in-frame ones; the method was immunoSEQ multiplex PCR. The sample has approximately 1,800 clones; around 79% are singletons. Tumor tissue was taken before any definitive surgery or chemotherapy was given. Material: tumor tissue. All receptors derive from a human donor with high-grade serous ovarian cancer.

This chain uses TRBV6-5 with TRBJ2-7; D is perhaps TRBD1 (6 bases). Trimming left V 4 bases short and J 0 bases short, with 10 bases between. The germline gives CDR1 MNHEY, CDR2 SVGAGI. The CDR3 extends over 14 amino acids. CDR3 residues: CASSFSRGSYEQYF. For the CDR3, the DNA is TGTGCCAGCAGTTTTTCCAGGGGCTCCTACGAGCAGTACTTC.

V usage is TRBV19 and J usage is TRBJ1-1; no clear D gene. The germline V and J ends were trimmed by 4 bases and 12 bases, with 15 bases remaining between them. In germline, CDR1 is LNHDA, CDR2 SQIVND (reference sequence). The CDR3 spans 12 residues. The CDR3 sequence is CASSNPARRTFF. CDR3 coding DNA: TGTGCCAGTAGTAACCCCGCCCGCCGGACTTTCTTT.

V usage is TRBV10-1 and J usage is TRBJ2-7, with 13 nucleotides matching TRBD2. The CDR3 contains 16 residues. The germline V gene encodes CDR1 WNHNN and CDR2 SYGVQD (reference sequence). Trimming took 2 bases from V and 6 from J; bases not matched to a gene: 7. The CDR3 coding sequence is TGCGCCAGCAGTGAGGGACTAGCGGGAGACTTGGGCGAGCAGTACTTC. Translating it yields CASSEGLAGDLGEQYF.

This chain uses TRBV6-1 with TRBJ2-3, with TRBD2 as a possible D gene (6 bases). Per germline, CDR1 MNHNS and CDR2 SASEGT. CDR3 length equals 16 residues. V lost 1 base and J lost 4, with 15 bases in between. The CDR3 DNA follows: TGTGCCAGCAGTGAAGGTTCAGGATGGGGGGCAGATACGCAGTATTTT. The encoded protein is CASSEGSGWGADTQYF.

V is TRBV7-3 and J is TRBJ2-7, with 7 bases fitting TRBD2. Germline CDR1 and CDR2: SGHTA and FQGTGA. This CDR3 has 14 amino acids. After removal of 3 bases from V and 0 bases from J, the junction contained 2 bases not matched to a gene. The CDR3 spells CASSFGGSSYEQYF. In DNA form, the CDR3 reads TGTGCCAGCAGCTTCGGCGGGAGCTCCTACGAGCAGTACTTC.

The rearrangement links TRBV11-2 to TRBJ2-2; the D call may be TRBD1 or TRBD2 (6 bases each). The CDR3 has 17 residues. The germline V gene encodes CDR1 SGHAT and CDR2 FQNNGV. The ends were cut back, 6 bases at V and 9 bases at J, with 26 bases in the middle. The CDR3 nucleotides read TGTGCCAGCAGGGGAATCGGGGGCACGAGGGTTGCCCGGGAGCTGTTTTTT. Residues: CASRGIGGTRVARELFF.

This clone was observed a single time. This chain joins TRBV18 and TRBJ1-1; TRBD1 matches at 7 bases. Germline lookup yields CDR1 KGHSH and CDR2 LQKENI. With V trimmed by 3 bases and J by 0 bases, 7 bases remained unmatched. The CDR3 extends over 16 amino acids. This CDR3 reads CASSPRTGNMNTEAFF. In DNA form, the CDR3 reads TGTGCCAGCTCACCTCGGACAGGAAACATGAACACTGAAGCTTTCTTT.

The rearrangement links TRBV4-1 to TRBJ1-5; D is unresolved. The CDR3 sequence is 18 residues long. The V and J ends lost 0 bases and 0 bases respectively, with 15 bases between them. CDR1 and CDR2 from the germline V gene are MGHRA and YSYEKL. CDR3 in amino acids: CASSQDLAAGASNQPQHF. The CDR3, as DNA: TGCGCCAGCAGCCAAGATCTCGCCGCAGGAGCTAGCAATCAGCCCCAGCATTTT.

The rearrangement uses TRBV20-1 and TRBJ2-7; 7 bases agree with TRBD1. This CDR3 contains 11 residues. Germline trimming cut 6 bases from V and 6 bases from J; bases unmatched to any gene: 5. Germline assignment: CDR1 DFQATT and CDR2 SNEGSKA (reference sequence). The DNA of the CDR3 is TGCAGTGCCAGCGACAGGGTCGAGCAGTACTTC. It yields the protein CSASDRVEQYF.

The gene calls are TRBV5-4 and TRBJ1-4; D might be TRBD1 (6 bases). The CDR3 extends over 15 amino acids. V lost 3 bases to trimming and J lost 4 bases, with 13 bases between them. Germline V gene lookup returns CDR1 SGHNT and CDR2 YYREEE (reference sequence). The CDR3 DNA is TGTGCCAGCAGCTCACAGGGTAGGGATAATGAAAAACTGTTTTTT. It translates to CASSSQGRDNEKLFF.

Concerning this clone: One junction end does not reproduce the germline sequence, and a read error may be involved. The chain carries TRBV7-7 and TRBJ2-1, with 8 positions matching TRBD2. The V gene's germline CDR1 is SSHAT and CDR2 FNYEAQ (reference sequence). The CDR3 is 15 amino acids. The CDR3 sequence is CASSLGAGGGDEQFF. The CDR3 DNA follows: TGTGCTAGCAGCTTAGGGGCGGGAGGTGGGGATGAGCAGTTCTTC.

The rearrangement links TRBV5-1 to TRBJ1-1; 7 positions agree with TRBD1. Trimming at V came to 4 bases and at J to 1 base, leaving 4 bases not matched to a gene. CDR3 length equals 14 residues. CDR1 SGHRS and CDR2 YFSETQ come from the germline V gene. Here the CDR3 DNA reads TGCGCCAGCAGCCCAAACAGGGGGAACACTGAAGCTTTCTTT. This sequence encodes CASSPNRGNTEAFF.

The chain links TRBV9 to TRBJ2-1; D is ambiguous. The CDR3 is made up of 13 amino acids. The germline CDR1 and CDR2 sequences are SGDLS and YYNGEE. V shed 4 bases and J shed 1 base, with 6 bases lying between them. The CDR3 sequence is CASSRWSYNEQFF. The CDR3 DNA follows: TGTGCCAGCAGCCGGTGGTCCTACAATGAGCAGTTCTTC.

This clone showed up just once. CDR3 loop: CASSESGTGSEQYF. The CDR3 DNA sequence: TGTGCCAGCAGTGAATCCGGGACAGGGAGCGAGCAGTACTTC. The chain combines TRBV2 with TRBJ2-7; TRBD1 agrees at 9 bases. V was clipped by 2 bases and J by 6 bases; unmatched bases: 5. Germline V gives CDR1 SNHLY, CDR2 FYNNEI. This CDR3 comprises 14 residues.

The genes are TRBV4-1 and TRBJ2-7, with D perhaps TRBD1 or TRBD2 (5 bases each). Per the germline V gene, CDR1 is MGHRA and CDR2 is YSYEKL. The length of the CDR3 is 15 residues. Trimming removed 4 bases from V and 3 bases from J, with 16 bases in between. CDR3 residues: CASSRDRDGYYEQYF. CDR3 nucleotide sequence: TGCGCCAGCAGCCGGGACCGGGACGGTTACTACGAGCAGTACTTC.

Only one count was recorded for this clone. This chain connects TRBV5-4 to TRBJ2-7, with a weak D call TRBD2 (6 bases). There are 16 residues in the CDR3. Trimming cost V 6 bases and J 0 bases, with 19 bases left between them. Germline CDR1 and CDR2: SGHNT and YYREEE (reference sequence). The CDR3 nucleotides are TGTGCCAGCACCCTTGGTGGGCGGGGCAGCTCCTACGAGCAGTACTTC. This codes for CASTLGGRGSSYEQYF.

The chain carries TRBV2 and TRBJ2-3; 8 bases line up with TRBD2. This CDR3 is built from 13 residues. The ends lost 6 bases at V and 6 bases at J; junction bases unmatched: 5. In germline, CDR1 is SNHLY, CDR2 FYNNEI. The CDR3 region is CASRETSADTQYF. CDR3 DNA: TGTGCCAGCAGGGAGACTAGCGCTGATACGCAGTATTTT.

The chain links TRBV9 to TRBJ2-3; TRBD2 matches 14 bases. CDR3 length equals 21 residues. The J segment lost 0 bases and the V segment lost 0 bases, leaving 12 bases of the junction unmatched. From germline, CDR1 is SGDLS and CDR2 YYNGEE. The CDR3 protein is CASSVDGGLAGVRSSTDTQYF. CDR3 coding DNA: TGTGCCAGCAGCGTAGATGGGGGACTAGCGGGGGTACGTTCTAGCACAGATACGCAGTATTTT.

The gene calls are TRBV10-3 and TRBJ1-5; D is undetermined. Trimming left V 2 bases short and J 0 bases short, with 11 bases between. Germline values: CDR1 ENHRY, CDR2 SYGVKD. The CDR3 spans 16 residues. The CDR3 loop reads CAISEPPPYSNQPQHF. CDR3 nucleotides: TGTGCCATCAGTGAGCCCCCTCCTTATAGCAATCAGCCCCAGCATTTT.

This rearrangement joins TRBV5-8 to TRBJ2-5; 9 nucleotides align to TRBD1. Germline lookup yields CDR1 SGHTS and CDR2 YDEGEE. This CDR3 comprises 15 residues. With 5 bases clipped from V and 4 bases from J, the junction kept 9 bases outside the gene matches. CDR3 nucleotides: TGTGCCAGCAGGCCCCGGACAGGGGACGGAGAGACCCAGTACTTC. This encodes CASRPRTGDGETQYF.

The chain carries TRBV6-1 and TRBJ2-3, with TRBD1 matching 7 bases. Germline loops: CDR1 MNHNS, CDR2 SASEGT. The CDR3 contains 14 residues. V was pared by 5 bases and J by 1 base, with 3 bases of the junction left unmatched. The CDR3 spells CASSLQGRTDTQYF. DNA of the CDR3: TGTGCCAGCAGTTTACAGGGGCGCACAGATACGCAGTATTTT.

This clone showed up just once. V gene TRBV6-6 combines with J gene TRBJ2-1; the D gene is possibly TRBD2 (5 bases). V lost 2 bases, J lost 3 bases, and 14 bases lay in between. The length of the CDR3 is 16 residues. Germline CDR1 is MNHNY and CDR2 is SVGAGI (reference sequence). In DNA, the CDR3 is TGTGCCAGCAGTTACGGCTCCCCGGAGGACTACAATGAGCAGTTCTTC. It yields the protein CASSYGSPEDYNEQFF.

V usage is TRBV11-2 and J usage is TRBJ2-1; D may correspond to TRBD1 or TRBD2 (6 bases each). V lost 6 bases to trimming and J lost 4 bases, with 16 bases between them. This CDR3 has 15 amino acids. Germline CDR1 reads SGHAT; CDR2 reads FQNNGV. The DNA of the CDR3 is TGTGCCAGCAGAAATCCCGGGGGCTATTACAATGAGCAGTTCTTC. Translating it yields CASRNPGGYYNEQFF.

This chain uses TRBV5-1 with TRBJ2-5; perhaps D is TRBD1 or TRBD2 (5 bases each). Germline CDR1 SGHRS, CDR2 YFSETQ. This CDR3 has 15 amino acids. The ends were cut back, 0 bases at V and 2 bases at J, with 11 bases in the middle. CDR3 bases: TGCGCCAGCAGCTTGGACGGGACGGTTCAAGAGACCCAGTACTTC. This sequence encodes CASSLDGTVQETQYF.

The J gene is TRBJ2-1, the V gene TRBV27; D gene unclear. Germline CDR1 and CDR2: MNHEY and SMNVEV (reference sequence). Trimming removed 5 bases from V and 4 bases from J, with 3 bases in between. This CDR3 has 11 residues. CDR3 sequence reads: CASSLYNEQFF. The CDR3, as DNA: TGTGCCAGCAGTCTTTACAATGAGCAGTTCTTC.

This clone showed up just a few times. In DNA form, the CDR3 reads TGTGCCAGCAGCTTAACGAGTACGGGGTCGAATGGCTACACCTTC. The encoded protein is CASSLTSTGSNGYTF. The genes are TRBV7-6 and TRBJ1-2; D remains unclear. The CDR3 spans 15 residues. Trimming removed 2 bases at V and 6 bases at J, with 16 bases between. Germline values: CDR1 SGHVS, CDR2 FNYEAQ. The full variable domain, completed using reference TRBV7-6 and TRBJ1-2, is GAGVSQSPRYKVTKRGQDVALRCDPISGHVSLYWYRQALGQGPEFLTYFNYEAQQDKSGLPNDRFSAERPEGSISTLTIQRTEQRDSAMYRCASSLTSTGSNGYTFGSGTRLTVV.

This sequence joins TRBV29-1 and TRBJ1-4, with 8 bases fitting TRBD1. This CDR3 has 14 residues. V lost 1 base to trimming and J lost 8 bases; unmatched junction nucleotides: 6. CDR1 is SQVTM, CDR2 ANQGSEA, per germline. The CDR3: CSVEGTGTSEKLFF. The CDR3 nucleotides are TGCAGCGTTGAAGGGACAGGGACGTCCGAAAAACTGTTTTTT.

This clone occurred once. The sample contains more than one DNA sequence encoding this CDR3. The J gene is TRBJ1-4, the V gene TRBV30; a possible D gene is TRBD1 (6 bases). Germline CDR1 GTSNPN, CDR2 SVGIG (reference sequence). Trimming left V 2 bases short and J 8 bases short, with 15 bases between. The CDR3 has 14 amino acids. Here the CDR3 reads CAWSPGEKTEKLFF. The CDR3 DNA reads TGTGCCTGGAGTCCAGGGGAGAAGACCGAAAAACTGTTTTTT.

By proportion, this clone is large. The chain combines TRBV7-9 with TRBJ1-1; a possible D gene is TRBD1 (5 bases). This CDR3 has 16 residues. With 5 bases removed from V and 0 bases from J, the gap between germline ends came to 16 bases. The germline CDR1 and CDR2 sequences are SEHNR and FQNEAQ (reference sequence). CDR3 nucleotides: TGTGCCAGCAGCCCAACAGGCGGGGGTATGAACACTGAAGCTTTCTTT. It specifies CASSPTGGGMNTEAFF.

The chain carries TRBV27 and TRBJ1-2; unclear D gene. The germline gives CDR1 MNHEY, CDR2 SMNVEV (reference sequence). This CDR3 has 14 residues. V was pared by 1 base and J by 4 bases, with 10 bases between. CDR3 residues: CASSLFRGGYGYTF. CDR3 nucleotides: TGTGCCAGCAGTTTATTTCGGGGAGGCTATGGCTACACCTTC.

The chain carries TRBV6-1 and TRBJ2-5; 7 positions agree with TRBD1. The germline CDR1 and CDR2 sequences are MNHNS and SASEGT. V lost 3 bases, J lost 9 bases, and 13 bases stayed unmatched. This CDR3 is 15 amino acids long. The CDR3 DNA reads TGTGCCAGCAGTGAGCTAGGGGGCGCCGGGCGGGCCCAGTACTTC. This encodes CASSELGGAGRAQYF.

The chain is built from TRBV5-1 and TRBJ2-1, with D possibly TRBD2 on 6 matching bases. Trimming removed 3 bases from V and 7 bases from J, with 14 bases in between. From germline, CDR1 is SGHRS and CDR2 YFSETQ. CDR3 length: 14 residues. The CDR3 is CASSSRGGLNEQFF. The DNA of the CDR3 is TGCGCCAGCAGCTCACGTGGGGGGTTAAATGAGCAGTTCTTC.